These 7 T cell receptor beta chains were sequenced from one sample in a study of cytomegalovirus exposure and HLA in healthy donors. Both 60 Vbeta primers and 13 Jbeta primers went into the PCR. Repertoires were generated with immunoSEQ multiplex PCR, while TCRdb's copy carries only in-frame clones and drops some. This table has around 200,000 clones, approximately 83% appearing once. Sequencing input: PBMCs. These receptors originate from a girl aged 5-17 years in good health and CMV-seronegative.

This clone has just one count. The genes are TRBV16 and TRBJ1-1; no firm D call. The CDR3 contains 14 residues. Germline-derived CDR1 and CDR2 are KGHSY and FQNENV. V was clipped by 0 bases and J by 2 bases, with 7 bases between them. CDR3 protein: CASSQSEGNTEAFF. DNA of the CDR3: TGTGCCAGCAGCCAATCCGAGGGCAACACTGAAGCTTTCTTT.

The chain joins TRBV19 to TRBJ1-1, with D possibly being TRBD1 (6 bases). Trimming cost V 6 bases and J 2 bases, with 16 bases left between them. Germline CDR1 and CDR2: LNHDA and SQIVND (reference sequence). The CDR3 loop spans 15 amino acids. The CDR3 protein is CASSRRRTENTEAFF. The CDR3 coding sequence is TGTGCCAGTAGCCGTAGGCGGACAGAAAACACTGAAGCTTTCTTT.

The V gene is TRBV28, the J gene TRBJ1-5; 7 bases agree with TRBD1. V lost 6 bases, J lost 3 bases, and 11 bases stayed unmatched. From germline, CDR1 is MDHEN and CDR2 SYDVKM. This CDR3 is built from 16 residues. The CDR3 loop reads CASSPEDRWDNQPQHF. CDR3 nucleotide sequence: TGTGCCAGCAGCCCCGAGGACAGGTGGGACAATCAGCCCCAGCATTTT. The full variable domain, completed using reference TRBV28 and TRBJ1-5, is DVKVTQSSRYLVKRTGEKVFLECVQDMDHENMFWYRQDPGLGLRLIYFSYDVKMKEKGDIPEGYSVSREKKERFSLILESASTNQTSMYLCASSPEDRWDNQPQHFGDGTRLSIL.

This clone occurred once. The CDR3 DNA is TGTGCCAGCAGTTACGGGGAGGGCCTGAACACTGAAGCTTTCTTT. Its translation: CASSYGEGLNTEAFF. The rearrangement uses TRBV6-5 and TRBJ1-1, with no clear D. The length of the CDR3 is 15 residues. From germline, CDR1 is MNHEY and CDR2 SVGAGI. The V end was cut by 2 bases, the J end by 0 bases, with 10 bases between.

The V call is TRBV28, the J call TRBJ1-1, with TRBD1 as a possible D gene (5 bases). The CDR3 is 18 amino acids. Germline CDR1 and CDR2: MDHEN and SYDVKM. The V and J ends lost 3 bases and 4 bases respectively, with 24 bases between them. The CDR3: CASSFWRAREKRGTEAFF. CDR3 DNA: TGTGCCAGCAGTTTTTGGAGGGCGCGTGAGAAAAGGGGCACTGAAGCTTTCTTT. Together with reference TRBV28 and TRBJ1-1, the CDR3 gives the full variable domain: DVKVTQSSRYLVKRTGEKVFLECVQDMDHENMFWYRQDPGLGLRLIYFSYDVKMKEKGDIPEGYSVSREKKERFSLILESASTNQTSMYLCASSFWRAREKRGTEAFFGQGTRLTVV.

The CDR3 loop reads CASSLYWGPVPNSQTQYF. The CDR3 DNA reads as TGTGCCAGCAGCTTATATTGGGGCCCGGTGCCGAACTCCCAGACCCAGTACTTC. V and J are TRBV7-2 and TRBJ2-5; perhaps TRBD1 as D (5 bases). This CDR3 region has 18 residues. Germline lookup yields CDR1 SGHTA and CDR2 FQGNSA. The V gene lost 2 bases and the J gene lost 6 bases, with 25 bases spanning the gap.

The chain uses TRBV7-2 and TRBJ2-7, with 8 bases lining up with TRBD1. Trimming cost V 1 base and J 4 bases; bases outside gene matches: 3. Germline V gene data show CDR1 as SGHTA and CDR2 as FQGNSA. This CDR3 region has 14 residues. The CDR3 DNA is TGTGCCAGCAGCTTAGGCCAGGGGGCTTACGAGCAGTACTTC. It codes for CASSLGQGAYEQYF.